These T cell receptor beta chains were read from a single sample in a study of T-cell memory formation after mild COVID-19. TCRdb re-analysed the 5' RACE reads in MiXCR, keeping a single row per CDR3 protein. The sample lists fewer than 350,000 distinct CDR3 sequences; less than 20% were seen once. Sequencing was performed on PBMCs or a T cell subset sorted from them (not recorded which). The receptor set was obtained from a man between 18 and 29 years old who had mild COVID-19 (a few samples of this study predate the infection). Cell type and time point are not known. Each CDR3 is given without its conserved first and last residue.

v_gene	j_gene	CDR3aa
TRBV6-1	TRBJ2-4	ASSEALHGLGDIQY
TRBV7-9	TRBJ1-4	ASSLRHTGEKLF
TRBV7-9	TRBJ2-7	ASSSRTGNEQY
TRBV6-5	TRBJ1-2	ASSPTPNYGYT
TRBV24-1	TRBJ2-5	ATSDSVTTSREY
TRBV20-1	TRBJ1-2	SARTGTYGYT
TRBV20-1	TRBJ2-5	SARNAGGGETQY
TRBV10-3	TRBJ1-1	AISRQGVDTEAF
TRBV4-3	TRBJ2-1	ASSHNYHNEQF
TRBV7-2	TRBJ1-2	ASSSDRAYYGYT
TRBV19	TRBJ1-1	ASRRVGGRTEAF
TRBV4-2	TRBJ2-1	ASSQDGGGAYNEQF
TRBV28	TRBJ1-6	ASSLAGAPPLH
TRBV12-3/TRBV12-4	TRBJ2-1	ASSPWTSGGPGDEQF
TRBV4-1	TRBJ1-5	ASSHFGQARGGNQPQH
TRBV12-3/TRBV12-4	TRBJ1-1	ASGRAEAF
TRBV7-3	TRBJ2-2	ASSTSGTSRTGELF
TRBV15	TRBJ2-3	ATSRDWRGPGTQY
TRBV7-2	TRBJ1-5	ASSLGPQGNQPQH
TRBV6-5	TRBJ2-2	ASTQHRAGELF
TRBV12-3/TRBV12-4	TRBJ2-3	ASSFKGKDTQY
TRBV5-1	TRBJ2-1	ASSRQVELGNEQF
TRBV25-1	TRBJ2-5	ASGAWDSQETQY
TRBV7-9	TRBJ2-3	ASSAGGPSDTQY
TRBV20-1	TRBJ2-5	SAHKRGGRETQY
TRBV24-1	TRBJ2-1	ATSDPGQGVRHEQF
TRBV27	TRBJ2-7	ASSFDSSYEQY
TRBV5-4	TRBJ2-7	ASSLRAGGLGEQY
TRBV6-5	TRBJ2-3	ASRRQGYTDTQY
TRBV5-1	TRBJ1-1	ASSLLPMNTEAF
TRBV5-5	TRBJ1-4	ASSSPRGANEKLF
TRBV6-6	TRBJ2-1	ASSPFIYRISGRGSNEQF
TRBV28	TRBJ2-4	ASSFPTKNIQY
TRBV10-2	TRBJ2-7	ASSDVSKGDEQY
TRBV28	TRBJ2-5	ASSSPTSGGQETQY
TRBV5-1	TRBJ1-2	ASSLGLQGSGYT